This T cell receptor (beta chain) came from a study of cytomegalovirus exposure and HLA in healthy donors. Across the study: Both the 100 to 150 validation repertoires and the 666 first-cohort repertoires used the same platform, as reported by a later analysis.

Sequencing used immunoSEQ multiplex PCR; TCRdb keeps in-frame clones, though not all of them. The repertoire consists of roughly 60,000 clones, with 85% to 95% occurring once and the leading ten covering around 2.3%. The source material was PBMCs. The clonotype was recovered from a man younger than 30 in good health and CMV-seronegative.

The CDR3 DNA follows: TGTGCCAGCAGTCTGACAGAACGGGGGTCCGGTAACTATGGCTACACCTTC. This translates into CASSLTERGSGNYGYTF. The rearrangement joins TRBV2 to TRBJ1-2, with D tentatively TRBD1 (5 bases). From germline, CDR1 is SNHLY and CDR2 FYNNEI. V dropped 5 bases and J dropped 1 base, with 20 bases sitting between them. The CDR3 extends over 17 amino acids.